The present entry profiles one T cell receptor (beta chain) with its context. The data were produced by immunoSEQ multiplex PCR, yet TCRdb's version contains in-frame clones alone and is incomplete. This sample carries roughly 100,000 clones, approximately 91% of them seen once, and the ten largest clones take 15% to 20%. The entry originates in a study of T cell responses to AZD1222 COVID-19 vaccine. The V end lost 1 base, the J end lost 4 bases, and 14 bases lay between the germline ends. The V gene's germline CDR1 is LNHDA and CDR2 SQIVND (reference sequence). This CDR3 is built from 16 residues. The gene calls are TRBV19 and TRBJ1-3; tentatively, D is TRBD1 (6 bases). This receptor was taken from an adult in good health. Specimen: peripheral blood, collected on day 0 of AZD1222 vaccination. CDR3 sequence reads: CASSIVGARGGNTIYF. The CDR3 DNA follows: TGTGCCAGTAGTATAGTCGGCGCCAGGGGAGGAAACACCATATATTTT.